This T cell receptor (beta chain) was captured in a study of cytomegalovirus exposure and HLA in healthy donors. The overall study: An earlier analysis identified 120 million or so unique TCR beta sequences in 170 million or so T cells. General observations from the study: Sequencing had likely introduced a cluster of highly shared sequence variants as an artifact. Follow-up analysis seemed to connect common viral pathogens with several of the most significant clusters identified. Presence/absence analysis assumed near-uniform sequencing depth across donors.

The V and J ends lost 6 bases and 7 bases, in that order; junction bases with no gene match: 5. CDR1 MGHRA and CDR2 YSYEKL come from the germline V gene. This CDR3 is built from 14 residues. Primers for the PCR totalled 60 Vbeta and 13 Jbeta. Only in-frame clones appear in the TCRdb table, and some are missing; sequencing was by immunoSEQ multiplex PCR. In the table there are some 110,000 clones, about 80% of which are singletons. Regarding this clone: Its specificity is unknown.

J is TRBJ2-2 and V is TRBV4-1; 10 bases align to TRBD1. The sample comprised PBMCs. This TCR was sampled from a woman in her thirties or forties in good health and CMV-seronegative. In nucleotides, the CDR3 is TGCGCCAGCAGACCGACAGGGGGCAGCGGGGAGCTGTTTTTT. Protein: CASRPTGGSGELFF.